These 18 T cell receptor beta chains were all obtained from the same sample, sequenced in a study of PD-L1 blockade in urothelial cancer. As for time point: pretreatment peripheral blood. The protocol was immunoSEQ multiplex PCR, while the TCRdb copy is restricted to in-frame clones and leaves out a portion. Among 55,000 to 85,000 clones listed, 84% were seen once. This sample comprised PBMCs, obtained around atezolizumab (anti-PD-L1) treatment. Every receptor here comes from a woman in her 70s with urothelial cancer.

The V gene is TRBV7-6, the J gene TRBJ2-5, with D perhaps matching TRBD2 (5 bases). Trimming cost V 3 bases and J 5 bases, with 16 bases left between them. The CDR3 totals 15 residues. The V gene's germline CDR1 is SGHVS and CDR2 FNYEAQ. DNA of the CDR3: TGTGCCAGCAGCTTTTTTCCAAGCGGTGGGGAGACCCAGTACTTC. Its translation is CASSFFPSGGETQYF.

The chain couples TRBV10-3 to TRBJ1-6; possibly TRBD1 for D (6 bases). The V end lost 2 bases, the J end lost 0 bases, and 11 bases lay between the germline ends. The CDR3 length is 17 residues. Germline CDR1 is ENHRY and CDR2 is SYGVKD. In nucleotides, the CDR3 is TGTGCCATCAGTGAGAGGGGGGGTTCCTCCTATAATTCACCCCTCCACTTT. This sequence encodes CAISERGGSSYNSPLHF.

This clone was seen only a few times. This sequence joins TRBV19 and TRBJ2-7; maybe TRBD2 (5 bases). The CDR3 totals 13 residues. Trimming stripped 3 bases from V and 6 bases from J, with 12 bases between. Germline CDR1 is LNHDA and CDR2 is SQIVND (reference sequence). The DNA of the CDR3 is TGTGCCAGTAGTATCGGCGGGTCGGTCGAGCAGTACTTC. Encoded protein: CASSIGGSVEQYF.

The chain combines TRBV19 with TRBJ2-6; possibly TRBD1 for D (6 bases). V was shortened by 3 bases and J by 3 bases, with 15 bases between the two germline ends. Germline lookup yields CDR1 LNHDA and CDR2 SQIVND (reference sequence). The CDR3 consists of 17 residues. CDR3 DNA: TGTGCCAGTAGTATGACCACAGGGTTAGGTGGGGCCAACGTCCTGACTTTC. Protein sequence: CASSMTTGLGGANVLTF.

The CDR3: CASSPGLGNSGANVLTF. The CDR3, as DNA: TGTGCCAGCAGCCCGGGGTTGGGAAACTCTGGGGCCAACGTCCTGACTTTC. The rearrangement links TRBV6-4 to TRBJ2-6; D may be TRBD2 (5 bases). The length of the CDR3 is 17 residues. V shed 6 bases and J shed 0 bases, with 15 bases lying between them. Germline V gene data show CDR1 as MRHNA and CDR2 as SNTAGT.

This chain uses TRBV7-9 with TRBJ2-2; 10 bases are shared with TRBD2. This CDR3 comprises 15 residues. The trim removed 5 bases at V and 3 bases at J, leaving 3 bases unmatched. Germline V gene sequence: CDR1 SEHNR, CDR2 FQNEAQ (reference sequence). In DNA form, the CDR3 reads TGTGCCAGCAGCCAAAGCGGGAGGGACACCGGGGAGCTGTTTTTT. Its translation is CASSQSGRDTGELFF.

The V call is TRBV6-6, the J call TRBJ2-5; TRBD1 matches at 10 bases. V gave up 4 bases and J gave up 4 bases; unmatched junction bases: 9. The CDR3 length is 16 residues. Germline V lookup: CDR1 MNHNY, CDR2 SVGAGI (reference sequence). The DNA of the CDR3 is TGTGCCAGCAGTTCCGGGACAGGGGTTTTAGGAGAGACCCAGTACTTC. As protein: CASSSGTGVLGETQYF.

This rearrangement joins TRBV29-1 to TRBJ1-1; D may be TRBD1 (6 bases). Trimming stripped 4 bases from V and 11 bases from J, with 17 bases between. In germline, CDR1 is SQVTM, CDR2 ANQGSEA. This CDR3 region has 12 residues. CDR3 DNA: TGCAGCGTTGCCCCAGGGGCCAAATTGGCTTTCTTT. Its protein product is CSVAPGAKLAFF.

In its sample, this clone was seen many times. The V call is TRBV19, the J call TRBJ1-4, with D perhaps TRBD1 (5 bases). CDR3 length: 12 residues. Germline CDR1 LNHDA, CDR2 SQIVND (reference sequence). The V end lost 5 bases, the J end lost 6 bases, and 7 bases lay between the germline ends. The CDR3 region is CASSWDYEKLFF. CDR3 DNA: TGTGCCAGTAGTTGGGACTATGAAAAACTGTTTTTT.

The chain carries TRBV5-4 and TRBJ2-7; TRBD1 matches at 7 bases. V shed 6 bases and J 9 bases; nucleotides not matched to a gene: 12. The V gene's germline CDR1 is SGHNT and CDR2 YYREEE (reference sequence). CDR3 length: 13 residues. The CDR3 reads CASNSGTDRLQYF. CDR3 bases: TGTGCCAGCAACTCCGGGACAGACCGTTTGCAGTACTTC.

This chain joins TRBV29-1 and TRBJ2-2; perhaps TRBD1 as D (7 bases). CDR1 and CDR2 (germline): SQVTM, ANQGSEA. The CDR3 is 16 residues long. Trimming removed 4 bases at V and 4 bases at J, with 19 bases between. The CDR3 spells CSVGGATGYGTGELFF. CDR3 DNA sequence: TGCAGCGTTGGGGGGGCGACAGGGTATGGCACCGGGGAGCTGTTTTTT.

The chain couples TRBV10-2 to TRBJ2-7, with 8 bases lining up with TRBD2. CDR3 size: 14 residues. Trimming cost V 7 bases and J 2 bases; bases outside gene matches: 7. Germline loops: CDR1 WSHSY, CDR2 SAAADI. The CDR3 loop reads CASTKEREPYEQYF. The DNA for the CDR3 is TGCGCCAGCACCAAGGAGCGGGAGCCCTACGAGCAGTACTTC.

CDR3 sequence reads: CASSIEGAGQPQHF. In nucleotides, the CDR3 is TGTGCCAGTAGTATAGAGGGGGCCGGTCAGCCCCAGCATTTT. The chain carries TRBV19 and TRBJ1-5; the D gene is possibly TRBD1 (6 bases). Germline CDR1 reads LNHDA; CDR2 reads SQIVND (reference sequence). The CDR3 consists of 14 residues. Trimming shortened V by 0 bases and J by 6 bases, and 9 bases separated the two germline ends.

The J gene is TRBJ2-2, the V gene TRBV10-2, with D possibly matching TRBD1 (6 bases). This CDR3 is 13 amino acids long. V dropped 7 bases and J dropped 5 bases, with 11 bases sitting between them. Germline V gives CDR1 WSHSY, CDR2 SAAADI. CDR3 sequence (DNA): TGCGCCAGCACCCAAGGGGGAACCGGGGAGCTGTTTTTT. Its translation: CASTQGGTGELFF.

This sequence joins TRBV6-5 and TRBJ1-2, with D tentatively TRBD1 (5 bases). The CDR3 extends over 16 amino acids. Trimming stripped 4 bases from V and 0 bases from J, with 15 bases between. Germline CDR1 is MNHEY and CDR2 is SVGAGI. The CDR3: CASSSNPRQSNYGYTF. The DNA of the CDR3 is TGTGCCAGCAGTTCCAACCCTCGACAGTCTAACTATGGCTACACCTTC.

In its sample, this clone was seen a few times. The V call is TRBV7-2, the J call TRBJ2-5; 7 bases map to TRBD2. The J segment lost 4 bases and the V segment lost 1 base, leaving 6 bases of the junction unmatched. The germline CDR1 and CDR2 sequences are SGHTA and FQGNSA. The CDR3 runs 15 residues. The chain's CDR3 is CASSLDGIAGETQYF. CDR3 nucleotide sequence: TGTGCCAGCAGCTTAGACGGCATAGCGGGAGAGACCCAGTACTTC.

Notes on this clone: At one end, the junction sequence differs from germline, possibly due to a read error. The J gene is TRBJ2-7, the V gene TRBV20-1, with no clear D. CDR1 is DFQATT and CDR2 is SNEGSKA in the germline V gene (reference sequence). The CDR3 has 11 amino acids. The CDR3 DNA reads as TGCAGTGCAGACCACGGTCCCCTGCAGGACTTC. Translating it yields CSADHGPLQDF.

The chain is built from TRBV25-1 and TRBJ1-1, with D unresolved. With 1 base removed from V and 1 base from J, the gap between germline ends came to 10 bases. The CDR3 sequence is 15 residues long. In germline, CDR1 is MGHDK, CDR2 SYGVNS. For the CDR3, the DNA is TGTGCCAGCAGTGAATGGGTATCAGGGAACACTGAAGCTTTCTTT. It specifies CASSEWVSGNTEAFF.